The T cell receptor beta chain under discussion was sequenced for a study of tumor-infiltrating lymphocytes in primary liver carcinoma. CDR1 is MNHEY and CDR2 is SVGAGI in the germline V gene. This CDR3 is built from 14 residues. TCR beta cDNA was reverse-transcribed from about 0.45 ug of total RNA. The reaction used a constant-region primer and ProtoScript II reverse transcriptase. Construction of TCR beta libraries relied on three successive nested multiplex PCR rounds employing slightly modified ARM-PCR. TRBV1-TRBV30 forward primers and a C-beta reverse primer were used in the first two PCR rounds, which each ran for about 10 cycles. TCRdb redid the calling of the multiplex PCR reads with MiXCR, one entry per CDR3 protein. The data contain around 330,000 distinct CDR3 sequences, about 60% of them singletons. About this clonotype itself: A much larger clone lies one base from this, so it may be a read error.

The blood RNA (from unsorted whole blood) was obtained, and germline DNA was also extracted. Sequencing input: peripheral blood. The genes are TRBV6-5 and TRBJ2-1, with 7 bases matching TRBD2. The receptor was isolated from a man between 40 and 49 years old with primary liver carcinoma and hepatitis B virus infection. The CDR3 spells CTSSSVGRYNEQFF. In DNA, the CDR3 is TGTACCAGCAGTTCCGTCGGGAGGTACAATGAGCAGTTCTTC.